The 8 T cell receptor beta chains in this list originate from one sample, sequenced in a study of blood T cell repertoires in COVID-19. The assay was immunoSEQ multiplex PCR, and TCRdb's table has in-frame clones only and misses some. In the table there are a few hundred thousand clones, around 90% of which are singletons. The specimen was peripheral blood. These receptor sequences come from a woman in her thirties with COVID-19, enrolled during active disease.

About this clone itself: Other DNA sequences in the same sample also yield this CDR3. The chain recombines TRBV4-3 with TRBJ2-3; 9 bases align to TRBD2. The CDR3 has 16 residues. V lost 0 bases to trimming and J lost 0 bases; unmatched junction nucleotides: 1. Germline assignment: CDR1 LGHNA and CDR2 YSLEER. CDR3 protein: CASSQDTSGSTDTQYF. The DNA of the CDR3 is TGCGCCAGCAGCCAAGATACTAGCGGGAGCACAGATACGCAGTATTTT.

The chain links TRBV6-5 to TRBJ2-5; a weak D match, TRBD1 (6 bases). The CDR3 has 15 residues. CDR1 and CDR2 (germline): MNHEY, SVGAGI. V lost 6 bases and J 2 bases, leaving 16 bases between the germline ends. CDR3 in DNA: TGTGCCAGCAGCGCCCCGGGACACCCACAAGAGACCCAGTACTTC. Its translation: CASSAPGHPQETQYF.

J is TRBJ2-1 and V is TRBV28; 8 bases fit TRBD2. Germline CDR1 reads MDHEN; CDR2 reads SYDVKM. CDR3 length equals 17 residues. Trimming at V came to 2 bases and at J to 5 bases, leaving 11 bases not matched to a gene. In DNA form, the CDR3 reads TGTGCCAGCAGTTTACCGACAGCGGGGGCCGCTAACAATGAGCAGTTCTTC. Translated: CASSLPTAGAANNEQFF.

This chain connects TRBV10-3 to TRBJ2-5; TRBD1 aligns across 9 bases. This CDR3 contains 13 residues. CDR1 is ENHRY, CDR2 SYGVKD, per germline. The J segment lost 4 bases and the V segment lost 4 bases, leaving 1 base of the junction unmatched. The CDR3, as DNA: TGTGCCATCAGTGGGACAGGGGCAGAGACCCAGTACTTC. It encodes CAISGTGAETQYF.

This chain uses TRBV18 with TRBJ2-2, with 8 bases matching TRBD1. The V segment lost 4 bases and the J segment 2 bases; nucleotides outside the gene matches: 3. CDR1 is KGHSH, CDR2 LQKENI, per germline. The CDR3 is 15 residues long. The DNA for the CDR3 is TGTGCCAGCTCACGCGACAGGGGCAACACCGGGGAGCTGTTTTTT. Translated: CASSRDRGNTGELFF. Combining the CDR3 with reference TRBV18 and TRBJ2-2 gives the whole variable domain NAGVMQNPRHLVRRRGQEARLRCSPMKGHSHVYWYRQLPEEGLKFMVYLQKENIIDESGMPKERFSAEFPKEGPSILRIQQVVRGDSAAYFCASSRDRGNTGELFFGEGSRLTVL.

This clone was seen once. V is TRBV5-1 and J is TRBJ1-1; TRBD1 matches 10 bases. This CDR3 contains 16 residues. Germline CDR1 SGHRS, CDR2 YFSETQ. V shed 5 bases, J shed 0 bases, and the junction held 7 bases outside the gene matches. The CDR3 protein is CASRDRGRVLNTEAFF. The CDR3 bases are TGCGCCAGCAGAGACAGGGGGCGCGTCTTGAACACTGAAGCTTTCTTT.

The chain links TRBV11-2 to TRBJ2-2, with unresolved D. Trimming stripped 3 bases from V and 3 bases from J, with 14 bases between. Looked up from germline, CDR1 is SGHAT and CDR2 is FQNNGV. The CDR3 sequence is 16 residues long. The CDR3 spells CASSLVPWLDTGELFF. The DNA for the CDR3 is TGTGCCAGCAGCTTGGTCCCTTGGCTTGACACCGGGGAGCTGTTTTTT.

The V call is TRBV11-3, the J call TRBJ1-3, with no clear D. V lost 6 bases and J lost 1, with 13 bases in between. From germline, CDR1 is SGHNT and CDR2 YENEEA. The CDR3 extends over 15 amino acids. DNA for the CDR3: TGTGCCAGCAGACGGTACCCACCTTCTGGAAACACCATATATTTT. Residues: CASRRYPPSGNTIYF.